A single sample is the source of the 14 T cell receptor beta chains below, sequenced in a study of cytomegalovirus exposure and HLA in healthy donors. With 60 Vbeta and 13 Jbeta primers, the PCR was carried out. The assay was immunoSEQ multiplex PCR, and TCRdb's table has in-frame clones only and misses some. The table counts 180,000 or so clones; almost 0.75% lies in the top ten. Sequencing used PBMCs. The receptors come from a boy younger than 18 in good health and CMV-seronegative.

The V gene is TRBV5-1, the J gene TRBJ2-3, with 9 bases that match TRBD1. The germline V gene encodes CDR1 SGHRS and CDR2 YFSETQ. V lost 4 bases to trimming and J lost 2 bases; unmatched junction nucleotides: 5. This CDR3 region has 15 residues. CDR3 sequence reads: CASSKDRGYTDTQYF. CDR3 DNA: TGCGCCAGCAGCAAGGACAGGGGCTACACAGATACGCAGTATTTT.

The chain links TRBV4-1 to TRBJ1-3; TRBD1 matches at 11 bases. Per the germline V gene, CDR1 is MGHRA and CDR2 is YSYEKL. The CDR3 extends over 21 amino acids. The junction had 19 bases not matched to a gene; V was cut back by 2 bases and J by 4 bases. The CDR3 is CASSQPFPRTGGAGQGNTIYF. CDR3 nucleotide sequence: TGCGCCAGCAGCCAACCATTCCCGAGGACAGGGGGCGCCGGGCAGGGAAACACCATATATTTT.

The chain is built from TRBV13 and TRBJ1-2; D is unclear. Trimming took 6 bases from V and 4 from J, leaving 6 bases between them. The V gene's germline CDR1 is PRHDT and CDR2 FYEKMQ (reference sequence). The CDR3 spans 11 residues. CDR3 residues: CASRTLYGYTF. CDR3 DNA sequence: TGTGCCAGCAGGACTCTCTATGGCTACACCTTC.

This chain links TRBV7-9 with TRBJ2-7; 7 nucleotides match TRBD1. This CDR3 is 13 amino acids long. Germline V gene lookup returns CDR1 SEHNR and CDR2 FQNEAQ (reference sequence). Trimming took 6 bases from V and 5 from J; bases not matched to a gene: 7. The CDR3 coding sequence is TGTGCCAGCAGTTCCGGGACAGTCCACGAGCAGTACTTC. Residues: CASSSGTVHEQYF. The full variable domain, its missing parts supplied by reference TRBV7-9 and TRBJ2-7, is DTGVSQNPRHKITKRGQNVTFRCDPISEHNRLYWYRQTLGQGPEFLTYFQNEAQLEKSRLLSDRFSAERPKGSFSTLEIQRTEQGDSAMYLCASSSGTVHEQYFGPGTRLTVT.

The J gene is TRBJ2-1, the V gene TRBV7-9, with 7 nucleotides matching TRBD2. After removal of 10 bases from V and 2 bases from J, the junction contained 14 bases not matched to a gene. This CDR3 contains 16 residues. Looked up from germline, CDR1 is SEHNR and CDR2 is FQNEAQ (reference sequence). The CDR3 bases are TGTGCCATCACGGTGGGACCGGGGGGACCCTACAATGAGCAGTTCTTC. This gives the protein CAITVGPGGPYNEQFF.

The chain employs TRBV5-1 and TRBJ2-4, with a weak D call TRBD2 (6 bases). CDR1 and CDR2 (germline): SGHRS, YFSETQ. The CDR3 extends over 18 amino acids. Trimming left V 4 bases short and J 3 bases short, with 23 bases between. This chain's CDR3 is CASSPETSSDGGKNIQYF. CDR3 DNA: TGCGCCAGCAGCCCCGAAACTAGCTCCGATGGGGGCAAAAACATTCAGTACTTC. The whole variable domain, filled in from reference TRBV5-1 and TRBJ2-4, reads KAGVTQTPRYLIKTRGQQVTLSCSPISGHRSVSWYQQTPGQGLQFLFEYFSETQRNKGNFPGRFSGRQFSNSRSEMNVSTLELGDSALYLCASSPETSSDGGKNIQYFGAGTRLSVL.

The chain uses TRBV30 and TRBJ1-2, with a weak D call TRBD1 (5 bases). In germline, CDR1 is GTSNPN, CDR2 SVGIG (reference sequence). The CDR3 is made up of 12 amino acids. The V end lost 7 bases, the J end lost 0 bases, and 9 bases lay between the germline ends. CDR3 in DNA: TGTGCCTTCGGACAAGCTAACTATGGCTACACCTTC. Its protein is CAFGQANYGYTF.

This rearrangement joins TRBV6-5 to TRBJ2-1; 9 bases agree with TRBD1. The V gene end was trimmed by 6 bases and the J gene end by 5 bases; junction bases not matched to a gene: 8. Per the germline V gene, CDR1 is MNHEY and CDR2 is SVGAGI. The CDR3 spans 15 residues. CDR3 DNA sequence: TGTGCCAGCAGCCGCGGACAGGGGAAAAACAATGAGCAGTTCTTC. This translates into CASSRGQGKNNEQFF.

The J gene is TRBJ2-5, the V gene TRBV19; D is possibly TRBD2 (6 bases). The CDR3 runs 15 residues. Deletions cut 1 base from V and 5 bases from J, with 14 bases between. Germline values: CDR1 LNHDA, CDR2 SQIVND (reference sequence). The CDR3 loop is CASSIAQTGGETQYF. The CDR3 coding sequence is TGTGCCAGTAGTATAGCCCAGACTGGAGGGGAGACCCAGTACTTC. The full variable domain, rest sourced from reference TRBV19 and TRBJ2-5, is DGGITQSPKYLFRKEGQNVTLSCEQNLNHDAMYWYRQDPGQGLRLIYYSQIVNDFQKGDIAEGYSVSREKKESFPLTVTSAQKNPTAFYLCASSIAQTGGETQYFGPGTRLLVL.

This chain connects TRBV7-8 to TRBJ2-2; 9 positions agree with TRBD1. This CDR3 contains 17 residues. Germline V lookup: CDR1 SGHVS, CDR2 FQNEAQ. J was trimmed by 4 bases and V by 3 bases; bases with no gene match: 9. This CDR3 reads CASSLGITGGVTGELFF. The DNA for the CDR3 is TGTGCCAGCAGCTTGGGCATTACAGGGGGCGTCACCGGGGAGCTGTTTTTT.

Comment on this clone: The same CDR3 arises from other DNA sequences in this sample as well. This chain uses TRBV11-2 with TRBJ2-2, with 8 bases that match TRBD1. The CDR3 covers 16 residues. Germline V lookup: CDR1 SGHAT, CDR2 FQNNGV. V dropped 4 bases and J dropped 5; count of bases not matched to a gene: 9. This CDR3 reads CASSYLRDRTTGELFF. The CDR3 nucleotides read TGTGCCAGCAGCTATCTCCGGGACAGGACAACCGGGGAGCTGTTTTTT.

J is TRBJ1-5 and V is TRBV21-1; TRBD1 is the table's D call, not checked against the DNA. TRBV21-1 counts as a pseudogene. The CDR3 consists of 18 residues. The CDR3 DNA sequence: TGTGCCAGCAGCAGCACCGGGACAGGGTTCATGGGCAATCAGCCCCAGCATTTT. It translates to CASSSTGTGFMGNQPQHF.

The J gene is TRBJ2-2, the V gene TRBV4-3; 8 nucleotides align to TRBD2. The CDR3 sequence is 20 residues long. The V gene end was trimmed by 2 bases and the J gene end by 5 bases; junction bases not matched to a gene: 19. The germline V gene has CDR1 LGHNA and CDR2 YSLEER. The CDR3 loop is CASSQHAAGGLSGPTGELFF. The DNA for the CDR3 is TGCGCCAGCAGCCAACACGCGGCGGGGGGCCTTTCTGGTCCTACCGGGGAGCTGTTTTTT.

The CDR3 spells CASTEEGRGETQYF. The CDR3 coding sequence is TGTGCCAGCACCGAGGAGGGGAGGGGAGAGACCCAGTACTTC. The V call is TRBV6-6, the J call TRBJ2-5; 7 nucleotides agree with TRBD2. Germline lookup yields CDR1 MNHNY and CDR2 SVGAGI (reference sequence). J lost 4 bases, V lost 7 bases, and 9 bases had no gene match. The CDR3 spans 14 residues.